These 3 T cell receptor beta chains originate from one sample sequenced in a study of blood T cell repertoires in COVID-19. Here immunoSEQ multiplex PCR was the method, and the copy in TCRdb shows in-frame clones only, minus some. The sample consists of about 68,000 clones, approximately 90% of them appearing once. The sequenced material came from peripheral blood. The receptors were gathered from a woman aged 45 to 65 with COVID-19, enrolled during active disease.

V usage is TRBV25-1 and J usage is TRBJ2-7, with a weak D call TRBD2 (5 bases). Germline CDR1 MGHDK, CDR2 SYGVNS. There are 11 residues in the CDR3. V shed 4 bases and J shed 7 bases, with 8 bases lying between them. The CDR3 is CASSGGGEQYF. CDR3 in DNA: TGTGCCAGCAGTGGTGGCGGGGAGCAGTACTTC.

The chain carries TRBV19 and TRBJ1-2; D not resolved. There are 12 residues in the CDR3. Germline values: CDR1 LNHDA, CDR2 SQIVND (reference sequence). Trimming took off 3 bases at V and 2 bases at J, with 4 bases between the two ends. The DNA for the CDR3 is TGTGCCAGTAGTATTTCGAACTATGGCTACACCTTC. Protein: CASSISNYGYTF.

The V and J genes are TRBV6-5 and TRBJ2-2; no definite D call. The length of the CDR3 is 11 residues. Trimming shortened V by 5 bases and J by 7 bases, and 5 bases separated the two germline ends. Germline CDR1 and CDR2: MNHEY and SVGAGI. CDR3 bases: TGTGCCAGCAGTACTGGCGGGGAGCTGTTTTTT. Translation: CASSTGGELFF.